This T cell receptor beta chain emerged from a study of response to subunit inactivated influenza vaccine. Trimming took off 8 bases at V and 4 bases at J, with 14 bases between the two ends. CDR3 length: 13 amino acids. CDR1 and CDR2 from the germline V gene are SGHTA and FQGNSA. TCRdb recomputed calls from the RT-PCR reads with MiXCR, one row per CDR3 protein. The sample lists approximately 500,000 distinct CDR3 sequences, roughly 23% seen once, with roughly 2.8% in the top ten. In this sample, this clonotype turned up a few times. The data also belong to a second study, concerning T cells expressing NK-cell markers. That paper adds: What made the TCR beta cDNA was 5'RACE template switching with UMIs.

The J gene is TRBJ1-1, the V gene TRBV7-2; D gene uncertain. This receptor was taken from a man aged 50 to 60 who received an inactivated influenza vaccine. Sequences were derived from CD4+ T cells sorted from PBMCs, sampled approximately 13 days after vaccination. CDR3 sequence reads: CASHRTTGTEAFF. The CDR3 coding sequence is TGTGCCAGCCACCGGACCACGGGCACTGAAGCTTTCTTT. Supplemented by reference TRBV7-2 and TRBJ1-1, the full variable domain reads GAGVSQSPSNKVTEKGKDVELRCDPISGHTALYWYRQSLGQGLEFLIYFQGNSAPDKSGLPSDRFSAERTGGSVSTLTIQRTQQEDSAVYLCASHRTTGTEAFFGQGTRLTVV.